The clone carrying this TCR beta chain was detected once. Its antigen is as yet unknown. TCRdb's copy holds only in-frame clones and misses some; the assay was immunoSEQ multiplex PCR. This table has approximately 110,000 clones, about nine tenths appearing once. The data were obtained in a study of T cell responses to AZD1222 COVID-19 vaccine. Notes on the study in general: There were vaccine-associated CD4 TCRs across spike, dominant at 160-218 and 743-854. At baseline, just 6 or 7 AZD1222 recipients tested seropositive.

The sample was peripheral blood, taken 28 days after the second AZD1222 dose. The clonotype was recovered from an adult who received the AZD1222 COVID-19 vaccine.

DNA for the CDR3: TGTGCCAGCAGCTTGGCGGCCTCTGGAAACACCATATATTTT. It translates to CASSLAASGNTIYF. The chain is built from TRBV5-6 and TRBJ1-3; no clear D. CDR3 length: 14 residues. V gave up 0 bases and J gave up 0 bases, with 4 bases separating them. CDR1 and CDR2 from the germline V gene are SGHDT and YYEEEE.